This T cell receptor (beta chain) was found in a study of T cell responses to AZD1222 COVID-19 vaccine. Generated by immunoSEQ multiplex PCR, the TCRdb table keeps only in-frame clones and is missing some. The profile covers about 150,000 clones, with roughly 90% appearing a single time and about 3.6% taken by the ten largest. This CDR3 contains 15 residues. From germline, CDR1 is SQVTM and CDR2 ANQGSEA. Some second doses came at about 4 weeks and others at about 12 weeks; these were pooled. Notes on this clone: One end of the junction does not line up with germline, which may come from a read error.

The material sequenced was peripheral blood, taken 28 days after the second AZD1222 dose. This TCR was sampled from an adult who received the AZD1222 COVID-19 vaccine. V is TRBV29-1 and J is TRBJ2-2; D perhaps matches TRBD2 (5 bases). CDR3 in amino acids: CSVEGLGSNTGELFF. The CDR3 DNA sequence: TGCAGCGTAGAAGGACTCGGGTCGAACACCGGGGAGCTGTTTTTT.